These T cell receptor beta chains were read from a single sample in a study of monozygotic twins with inflammatory bowel disease. TCRdb reprocessed the 5' RACE reads and reports one entry per CDR3 protein, with no DNA. Its table lists 200,000 to 250,000 distinct CDR3 sequences. Sequenced material: blood. The receptors derive from a human donor with ulcerative colitis or Crohn's disease, or a healthy co-twin of an affected twin (not recorded which). CDR3s include the opening cysteine and the closing phenylalanine or tryptophan.

TRBV19	11	TRBJ1-2	CASSWEIGYTF
TRBV20-1	14	TRBJ2-1	CSAYSGGLPNEQFF
TRBV6-2/TRBV6-3	20	TRBJ1-6	CASSLFGTGVFNTGNSPLHF
TRBV5-6	13	TRBJ2-7	CASSHRYPGEQYF
TRBV18	13	TRBJ1-1	CASSPAGGAEALF
TRBV20-1	15	TRBJ1-5	CSARDHRGWDQPQHF
TRBV13	15	TRBJ2-7	CASSLPRQGYYEQYF
TRBV19	16	TRBJ1-5	CASGGDRGYSNQPQHF
TRBV5-1	14	TRBJ1-1	CASSLEFMNTEAFF
TRBV7-9	15	TRBJ2-1	CASSLRDIKNNEQFF
TRBV2	15	TRBJ2-2	CASSRDRVSTGELFF
TRBV12-3/TRBV12-4	15	TRBJ1-6	CASSFRTVYNSPLHF
TRBV5-1	14	TRBJ1-2	CASSPPVEADGYTF
TRBV27	13	TRBJ1-1	CASSLYSNTEAFF
TRBV27	15	TRBJ1-1	CASSPRAFGNTEAFF
TRBV7-9	14	TRBJ2-1	CASSLQGHNNEQFF
TRBV6-5	18	TRBJ2-3	CASSYSGLAGGPTDTQYF
TRBV9	16	TRBJ1-1	CASSPRQGPLNTEAFF